What follows are 21 T cell receptor beta chains derived from one specimen sequenced in a study of T cell changes during pregnancy in multiple sclerosis. The assay was immunoSEQ multiplex PCR, and TCRdb's table has in-frame clones only and misses some. The table includes 85,000 to 100,000 clones, approximately 92% detected once. The specimen comprised peripheral blood, sampled after pregnancy. The receptor source for this set is a female donor with multiple sclerosis, enrolled in a pregnancy study.

The rearrangement joins TRBV2 to TRBJ1-3, with 7 bases that match TRBD1. Per the germline V gene, CDR1 is SNHLY and CDR2 is FYNNEI. Unmatched junction bases numbered 3, after V lost 1 base and J lost 0 bases. The CDR3 runs 16 residues. The CDR3 protein is CASSEGDRLSGNTIYF. CDR3 nucleotides: TGTGCCAGCAGTGAAGGGGACAGACTCTCTGGAAACACCATATATTTT.

V gene TRBV29-1 combines with J gene TRBJ1-2; perhaps TRBD1 as D (5 bases). This CDR3 region has 15 residues. The V gene's germline CDR1 is SQVTM and CDR2 ANQGSEA. V lost 0 bases to trimming and J lost 5 bases, with 16 bases between them. CDR3 DNA sequence: TGCAGCGTTGAAGATCTTTCAGGGATGGGATATGGCTACACCTTC. Encoded protein: CSVEDLSGMGYGYTF.

Note on this clone: The identical CDR3 is also encoded by other nucleotide sequences in the sample. The chain combines TRBV27 with TRBJ1-1, with D perhaps TRBD1 (5 bases). CDR1 is MNHEY and CDR2 is SMNVEV in the germline V gene (reference sequence). Trimming took off 6 bases at V and 0 bases at J, with 11 bases between the two ends. The CDR3 totals 14 residues. DNA for the CDR3: TGTGCCAGCAGCCTCCGGGGGTTGAACACTGAAGCTTTCTTT. Translating it yields CASSLRGLNTEAFF.

This clone appeared once. V gene TRBV30 combines with J gene TRBJ2-1, with 12 bases that match TRBD2. In germline, CDR1 is GTSNPN, CDR2 SVGIG (reference sequence). Trimming took 1 base from V and 7 from J; bases not matched to a gene: 26. The CDR3 covers 22 residues. This chain's CDR3 is CAWSGITSGGQDRPSPWNEQFF. In DNA form, the CDR3 reads TGTGCCTGGAGTGGAATTACTAGCGGGGGGCAGGATCGCCCATCTCCATGGAATGAGCAGTTCTTC.

The chain is built from TRBV6-1 and TRBJ2-1; a weak D match, TRBD2 (6 bases). This CDR3 has 15 amino acids. Germline V gives CDR1 MNHNS, CDR2 SASEGT. V shed 3 bases and J shed 8 bases, with 17 bases lying between them. The CDR3 DNA sequence: TGTGCCAGCAGTGATTTCGGAGGGAGGCGGGATGAGCAGTTCTTC. Its protein is CASSDFGGRRDEQFF.

This clone was recorded once. The rearrangement uses TRBV7-9 and TRBJ2-3; TRBD2 matches at 10 bases. Germline CDR1 SEHNR, CDR2 FQNEAQ (reference sequence). V was clipped by 5 bases and J by 0 bases; unmatched bases: 11. The CDR3 runs 18 residues. Here the CDR3 reads CASSPRASGRGSTDTQYF. CDR3 nucleotides: TGTGCCAGCAGCCCCAGGGCTAGCGGGAGAGGGAGCACAGATACGCAGTATTTT.

The V and J genes are TRBV6-5 and TRBJ1-3, with a tentative D call TRBD1 (6 bases). Trimming took off 6 bases at V and 10 bases at J, with 19 bases between the two ends. Germline CDR1 and CDR2: MNHEY and SVGAGI. The CDR3 length is 14 residues. The CDR3 nucleotides are TGTGCCAGCAGCACCCGGGACACCGGACGGACCATATATTTT. Residues: CASSTRDTGRTIYF.

The V call is TRBV30, the J call TRBJ2-5; TRBD2 matches at 8 bases. Germline V gene lookup returns CDR1 GTSNPN and CDR2 SVGIG (reference sequence). This CDR3 contains 15 residues. J gave up 5 bases and V 4 bases, and 12 bases lay outside the gene matches. CDR3 amino acids: CAWIRWREESETQYF. In nucleotides, the CDR3 is TGTGCCTGGATCCGGTGGCGGGAGGAGTCGGAGACCCAGTACTTC.

This clone appeared a single time. This sequence joins TRBV19 and TRBJ1-4; D is unresolved. The CDR3 runs 15 residues. Germline V gene data show CDR1 as LNHDA and CDR2 as SQIVND (reference sequence). Trimming removed 11 bases from V and 0 bases from J, with 16 bases in between. As DNA, the CDR3 is TGTGCCTCGAGGTATATCACGGCAACTAATGAAAAACTGTTTTTT. Its translation: CASRYITATNEKLFF.

This clone is medium-sized (0.01 to 0.1%) within its sample. The V gene is TRBV27, the J gene TRBJ2-1; D remains unclear. Trimming cost V 2 bases and J 0 bases, with 5 bases left between them. The CDR3 covers 14 residues. The germline gives CDR1 MNHEY, CDR2 SMNVEV (reference sequence). CDR3 DNA: TGTGCCAGCAGTTTAATGAGCTCCTACAATGAGCAGTTCTTC. The encoded protein is CASSLMSSYNEQFF.

This chain links TRBV6-6 with TRBJ2-7; 7 nucleotides line up with TRBD1. The junction had 6 bases not matched to a gene; V was cut back by 6 bases and J by 4 bases. The CDR3 runs to 13 residues. Germline loops: CDR1 MNHNY, CDR2 SVGAGI (reference sequence). The DNA of the CDR3 is TGTGCCAGCAGCCCGGGACAGACTTACGAGCAGTACTTC. It encodes CASSPGQTYEQYF.

The CDR3, as DNA: TGTGCCAGCAGCTTTCGACTAGTCGCCCCCGGGGAGCTGTTTTTT. Its protein product is CASSFRLVAPGELFF. This sequence joins TRBV7-3 and TRBJ2-2; weak D call: TRBD2 (6 bases). Germline CDR1 SGHTA, CDR2 FQGTGA. The CDR3 has 15 amino acids. Trimming removed 3 bases at V and 6 bases at J, with 14 bases between.

The J gene is TRBJ2-1, the V gene TRBV29-1; D is possibly TRBD2 (7 bases). Looked up from germline, CDR1 is SQVTM and CDR2 is ANQGSEA. CDR3 length equals 12 residues. V was cut by 8 bases and J by 7 bases, with 15 bases left in between. The CDR3 reads CSTVRGGNEQFF. CDR3 sequence (DNA): TGCAGCACAGTGAGGGGGGGGAATGAGCAGTTCTTC.

The chain recombines TRBV5-1 with TRBJ2-1; 11 bases fit TRBD2. CDR3 size: 16 residues. The ends lost 2 bases at V and 7 bases at J; junction bases unmatched: 8. The germline CDR1 and CDR2 sequences are SGHRS and YFSETQ. CDR3: CASSFRLAGSGNEQFF. CDR3 in DNA: TGCGCCAGCAGCTTCAGACTAGCGGGATCAGGAAATGAGCAGTTCTTC.

This chain uses TRBV7-6 with TRBJ2-5; D perhaps matches TRBD1 (6 bases). The CDR3 runs to 13 residues. Germline V CDR1 and CDR2: SGHVS, FNYEAQ. V was trimmed by 5 bases and J by 1 base, leaving 8 bases between them. The CDR3 sequence is CASSLQGQETQYF. The CDR3 nucleotides are TGTGCCAGCAGCCTACAGGGCCAAGAGACCCAGTACTTC.

This chain connects TRBV27 to TRBJ1-5, with 7 bases lining up with TRBD1. J lost 5 bases, V lost 4 bases, and 5 bases had no gene match. Germline values: CDR1 MNHEY, CDR2 SMNVEV (reference sequence). The CDR3 covers 14 residues. DNA for the CDR3: TGTGCCAGCAGTTCGACAGGGTGGGATCAGCCCCAGCATTTT. It is translated as CASSSTGWDQPQHF.

This clone was seen more than once but under ten times. The V and J genes are TRBV6-1 and TRBJ2-1; 9 nucleotides line up with TRBD1. The CDR3 is made up of 15 amino acids. V shed 1 base and J 7 bases; nucleotides not matched to a gene: 5. CDR1 is MNHNS, CDR2 SASEGT, per germline. CDR3 in DNA: TGTGCCAGCAGTGAAGGGACAGGGGTTTCGAATGAGCAGTTCTTC. It specifies CASSEGTGVSNEQFF.

This chain uses TRBV30 with TRBJ1-2, with 8 bases aligning to TRBD1. The germline V gene encodes CDR1 GTSNPN and CDR2 SVGIG (reference sequence). After removal of 1 base from V and 8 bases from J, the junction contained 6 bases not matched to a gene. This CDR3 has 13 amino acids. The CDR3 loop is CAWSADRVEGYTF. The CDR3 DNA reads TGTGCCTGGAGTGCGGACAGGGTGGAAGGCTACACCTTC.

V usage is TRBV7-2 and J usage is TRBJ1-1, with a weak D call TRBD1 (6 bases). Trimming took off 10 bases at V and 0 bases at J, with 12 bases between the two ends. The CDR3 runs 13 residues. Germline V lookup: CDR1 SGHTA, CDR2 FQGNSA. CDR3 DNA sequence: TGTGCCAACGGACAGACAATGAACACTGAAGCTTTCTTT. Residues: CANGQTMNTEAFF. The variable domain in full, with the rest retrieved from reference TRBV7-2 and TRBJ1-1, is GAGVSQSPSNKVTEKGKDVELRCDPISGHTALYWYRQSLGQGLEFLIYFQGNSAPDKSGLPSDRFSAERTGGSVSTLTIQRTQQEDSAVYLCANGQTMNTEAFFGQGTRLTVV.

The CDR3: CASSFVGGVGADTQYF. The CDR3 DNA is TGTGCCAGCAGCTTTGTTGGGGGGGTCGGAGCAGATACGCAGTATTTT. This chain links TRBV7-3 with TRBJ2-3; 7 bases are a match to TRBD2. V trimming: 3 bases; J trimming: 4 bases; junction bases outside the gene matches: 10. This CDR3 has 16 amino acids. CDR1 and CDR2 from the germline V gene are SGHTA and FQGTGA.

The CDR3 is CASSVRTSGDSTDTQYF. The CDR3 DNA follows: TGTGCCAGCAGCGTTAGGACTAGCGGGGATAGCACAGATACGCAGTATTTT. The chain combines TRBV9 with TRBJ2-3; 12 bases map to TRBD2. Germline CDR1 and CDR2: SGDLS and YYNGEE. The CDR3 sequence is 17 residues long. The trim removed 2 bases at V and 0 bases at J, leaving 4 bases unmatched.